This T cell receptor (beta chain) was retrieved from a study of shared clonotypes between healthy human individuals. The data were produced by immunoSEQ multiplex PCR, yet TCRdb's version contains in-frame clones alone and is incomplete. Among around 430,000 clones listed, 75% to 85% were seen once. Germline trimming cut 0 bases from V and 5 bases from J; bases unmatched to any gene: 7. This CDR3 comprises 16 residues. CDR1 and CDR2 from the germline V gene are SGHVS and FNYEAQ. The chain joins TRBV7-6 to TRBJ1-2; 9 nucleotides align to TRBD1. The TCR sequence derives from a middle-aged woman in good health. Some clones in this sample may be carry-over from other donors' samples. Sequencing was done on a sample of PBMCs. The CDR3 protein is CASSLAVQGAGYGYTF. CDR3 DNA sequence: TGTGCCAGCAGCTTAGCCGTACAGGGGGCTGGGTATGGCTACACCTTC.